This entry is about one TCR beta chain. The specificity of this receptor is unknown. No base-level quality is on record; no much larger clone is a single base apart. Participants in the prospective study were aged about 18 to 89 years, lived in about two dozen United States geographic areas, and enrolled through a virtual design. Cohort assignment in the prospective study relied on participant-reported clinical history from a screening survey and a study questionnaire. Exposed participants had been in contact with someone with a PCR-confirmed or clinician-diagnosed COVID-19 case within 2 weeks of study entry. Each participant in the prospective study had whole blood, serum and a nasopharyngeal or oropharyngeal swab collected by mobile phlebotomists. Prospective study participants could optionally give additional blood draws and questionnaires over an approximately 2-month period. Prospective study blood samples were shipped either frozen or at room temperature before DNA extraction.

The immunoSEQ Assay, a bias-controlled multiplex PCR, was used to amplify TCRbeta CDR3 regions from genomic DNA. The study's own analysis went as follows. Nucleated cell counts per sample were estimated from amplification of reference gene primers within the assay. To quantify the absolute abundance of each unique TCRbeta CDR3 rearrangement, sequence reads were collapsed and filtered. Productive Simpson clonality was computed per sample as the square root of Simpson's diversity index over productive rearrangements. The table comes from immuneACCESS by way of TCRdb, which keeps in-frame sequences with V and J called. Part of the clones is missing from these tables; in studies checked, under half for an unresolved V gene and the rest for unknown reasons. V, J and clone size are taken as reported in that table, and D and trimming were inferred from the DNA itself. The sample table holds about 430,000 clones, of which over 75% were seen once. Approximately 1.5% of the sample belongs to the ten largest clones.

These data are taken from a study of blood T cell repertoires in COVID-19 (dated by TCRdb to 2020 to 2022). The study in broad terms: Samples from collaborators originated in the United States, Italy and Spain and spanned both the acute and convalescent phases of COVID-19. Where available, HLA class I and class II types were obtained from metadata supplied by the sample provider rather than from assay-based typing. The repertoires were made available in a free public database intended to serve as a resource for research on the immune response to SARS-CoV-2. Sample metadata almost always included a de-identified subject ID, COVID-19 status, age in years and sex. Subjects who had been exposed to COVID-19, were actively infected with it, or had recovered from it provided the deeply sampled blood TCRbeta repertoires that made up the dataset. Samples were obtained from the ongoing ImmuneRACE study (first 160 participants) and from over 1,000 subjects provided by 6 global collaborators. The material from the prospective study consisted of cDNA or gDNA derived from T cells, B-cell-depleted T cells, or PBMCs. The full study reports these points: Clinical and demographic metadata were provided uncurated, with the amount varying by source and participant.

At the junction V is shortened by 5 bases and J by 3 bases, with 14 bases in between. CDR1 MDHEN and CDR2 SYDVKM are derived from the germline V gene. Including the terminal cysteine and phenylalanine, the CDR3 comprises 15 residues. Only the CDR3 portion is preserved as DNA: 45 bases, with reading frame beginning at the first base. This TCR derives from a young woman who had been exposed to COVID-19. Recombination connected TRBV28 to TRBJ2-1, with a weak D call of TRBD2 (5 bases match). Material: PBMCs or T cells enriched from blood (not recorded which). The base sequence is TGTGCCAGCAGTGCTTTTAGCGACTTCTACAATGAGCAGTTCTTC. Translated, this gives CASSAFSDFYNEQFF.